Included here is one TCR beta chain sequence, with context. The antigen is undetermined. The data were taken from a study of cytomegalovirus exposure and HLA in healthy donors. The study's findings and limits: Per a later analysis, approximately 16,000 TCR beta sequences showed association with HLA alleles at 0.05 false discovery rate.

Per the germline V gene, CDR1 is WNHNN and CDR2 is SYGVQD (reference sequence). V was pared by 3 bases and J by 6 bases, with 9 bases between. The CDR3 is 13 residues long. PCR involved 60 Vbeta and 13 Jbeta primers. The assay was immunoSEQ multiplex PCR, and TCRdb's table has in-frame clones only and misses some. Of 150,000 to 200,000 clones listed, under 9.5% were seen once; the top ten hold 1% to 1.5%. Sequencing was done on a sample of PBMCs. The receptor was derived from a woman between 25 and 40 years old in good health and CMV-seropositive. The chain recombines TRBV10-1 with TRBJ2-1; D is unresolved. As DNA, the CDR3 is TGCGCCAGCAGTGAAATTCGGTTCAATGAGCAGTTCTTC. It yields the protein CASSEIRFNEQFF.